The 20 T cell receptor beta chains below all came from one sample that was sequenced in a study of T-cell reconstitution after alpha-beta-depleted transplantation in children. Unique molecular identifiers featured in how the TCRbeta library was prepared. TCRdb re-called the PCR reads through MiXCR, storing one row per CDR3 protein. The sample carries hundreds of thousands of distinct CDR3 sequences, about an eighth recorded once. This sample comprised PBMCs from the stem cell graft donor, obtained from the stem cell graft. All receptors come from a human donor who donated a stem cell graft to a child with combined immunodeficiency.

The table lists this clonotype with many counts. This sequence joins TRBV20-1 and TRBJ2-7; 7 nucleotides align to TRBD1. From germline, CDR1 is DFQATT and CDR2 SNEGSKA (reference sequence). This CDR3 has 12 amino acids. After removal of 3 bases from V and 4 bases from J, the junction contained 3 bases not matched to a gene. The CDR3 DNA follows: TGCAGTGCTAGTGGCAGGGGGTACGAGCAGTACTTC. Its translation: CSASGRGYEQYF.

This clonotype came up many times. This rearrangement joins TRBV20-1 to TRBJ2-3; D not resolved. V was shortened by 0 bases and J by 4 bases, with 8 bases between the two germline ends. CDR1 DFQATT and CDR2 SNEGSKA come from the germline V gene (reference sequence). CDR3 length: 13 amino acids. This chain's CDR3 is CSAREAAADTQYF. DNA for the CDR3: TGCAGTGCTAGAGAGGCGGCCGCAGATACGCAGTATTTT.

This clonotype was counted many times. The V and J genes are TRBV28 and TRBJ2-5; TRBD2 might be the D (6 bases). The CDR3 is 15 residues long. Deletions cut 6 bases from V and 4 bases from J, with 18 bases between. Germline CDR1 and CDR2: MDHEN and SYDVKM. The CDR3 spells CASSYTVRGGETQYF. The CDR3 DNA reads as TGTGCCAGCAGCTACACCGTGAGGGGAGGAGAGACCCAGTACTTC.

In its sample, this clonotype was seen many times. The rearrangement links TRBV7-9 to TRBJ2-7, with D unclear. Trimming removed 1 base at V and 6 bases at J, with 16 bases between. The CDR3 loop spans 15 amino acids. Germline CDR1 SEHNR, CDR2 FQNEAQ (reference sequence). The CDR3 bases are TGTGCCAGCAGCTTAGTACTGGGCACCTTCGGCGAGCAGTACTTC. Its protein is CASSLVLGTFGEQYF.

This clonotype occurred many times. The chain recombines TRBV4-3 with TRBJ2-7, with D possibly matching TRBD2 (5 bases). Germline V gene lookup returns CDR1 LGHNA and CDR2 YSLEER. The CDR3 contains 19 residues. V lost 6 bases and J lost 0, with 27 bases in between. CDR3 sequence: CASSYKESRLAPSSYEQYF. The DNA of the CDR3 is TGCGCCAGCAGTTACAAAGAGTCGAGGCTAGCACCGAGCTCCTACGAGCAGTACTTC.

This clonotype was counted once. The chain links TRBV11-1 to TRBJ2-5, with a tentative D call TRBD1 (5 bases). The CDR3 totals 15 residues. Germline V CDR1 and CDR2: SGHAT, FQDESV (reference sequence). The V and J ends lost 3 bases and 5 bases respectively, with 16 bases between them. Written as DNA, the CDR3 is TGTGCCAGCAGCTTTCCCAGTGGGGCGAGGGAGACCCAGTACTTC. This gives the protein CASSFPSGARETQYF.

This chain uses TRBV4-3 with TRBJ1-6, with D hard to call. The V end was cut by 4 bases, the J end by 7 bases, with 14 bases between. This CDR3 has 15 amino acids. Germline V lookup: CDR1 LGHNA, CDR2 YSLEER. DNA for the CDR3: TGCGCCAGCAGCCCTAGAGTAGGAGGCAATTCACCCCTCCACTTT. Encoded protein: CASSPRVGGNSPLHF.

In its sample, this clonotype was seen once. This chain uses TRBV20-1 with TRBJ2-7, with a weak D call TRBD2 (6 bases). The V and J ends lost 1 base and 0 bases respectively, with 7 bases between them. The CDR3 is 13 residues long. The germline V gene has CDR1 DFQATT and CDR2 SNEGSKA (reference sequence). This CDR3 is CSARVGGSYEQYF. CDR3 sequence (DNA): TGCAGTGCTAGAGTGGGAGGCTCCTACGAGCAGTACTTC.

V and J are TRBV6-2 or TRBV6-3 and TRBJ2-1, with 10 bases aligning to TRBD2. V lost 6 bases, J lost 3 bases, and 5 bases stayed unmatched. The CDR3 is 15 amino acids. CDR1 and CDR2 from the germline V gene are MNHEY and SVGEGT. Written as DNA, the CDR3 is TGTGCCAGCAGACAGCCTAGCGGGGGCTACAATGAGCAGTTCTTC. Its protein is CASRQPSGGYNEQFF.

The chain recombines TRBV20-1 with TRBJ2-1; weak D call: TRBD1 (6 bases). CDR3 length equals 10 residues. CDR1 is DFQATT, CDR2 SNEGSKA, per germline (reference sequence). V was shortened by 6 bases and J by 15 bases, with 15 bases between the two germline ends. The chain's CDR3 is CSAEGQLRFF. In DNA, the CDR3 is TGCAGTGCCGAAGGACAGTTACGGTTCTTC.

The V gene is TRBV7-6, the J gene TRBJ2-1; a weak D match, TRBD1 (6 bases). Germline V gives CDR1 SGHVS, CDR2 FNYEAQ. This CDR3 has 14 residues. Trimming pared 3 bases from V and 9 bases from J, leaving 15 bases between. CDR3 region: CASSLRARGTEQFF. The CDR3 region has the DNA TGTGCCAGCAGCTTGAGGGCGAGGGGGACTGAGCAGTTCTTC.

This rearrangement joins TRBV4-2 to TRBJ1-1; no clear D. Trimming took 0 bases from V and 0 from J, leaving 8 bases between them. In germline, CDR1 is LGHNA, CDR2 YNFKEQ. CDR3 length equals 15 residues. This CDR3 reads CASSQDQGLNTEAFF. CDR3 coding DNA: TGTGCCAGCAGCCAAGATCAAGGGCTGAACACTGAAGCTTTCTTT.

The gene calls are TRBV7-2 and TRBJ2-7; TRBD2 matches at 9 bases. In germline, CDR1 is SGHTA, CDR2 FQGNSA. V shed 3 bases, J shed 7 bases, and the junction held 19 bases outside the gene matches. The length of the CDR3 is 18 residues. Here the CDR3 reads CASSLAGAMREGRGEQYF. Written as DNA, the CDR3 is TGTGCCAGCAGCTTGGCGGGCGCCATGCGGGAGGGCCGCGGGGAGCAGTACTTC.

The chain is built from TRBV6-2 or TRBV6-3 and TRBJ1-4; TRBD1 matches at 7 bases. The CDR3 length is 15 residues. The V segment lost 4 bases and the J segment 5 bases; nucleotides outside the gene matches: 7. CDR1 and CDR2 from the germline V gene are MNHEY and SVGEGT. This CDR3 reads CASSSRDSPNEKLFF. As DNA, the CDR3 is TGTGCCAGCAGTTCCCGGGACAGCCCAAATGAAAAACTGTTTTTT.

This clonotype was recorded at least ten times. The chain has TRBV29-1 and TRBJ2-7; 10 nucleotides line up with TRBD1. The CDR3 totals 13 residues. V lost 8 bases and J lost 3; bases outside the gene matches: 7. Germline CDR1 SQVTM, CDR2 ANQGSEA. CDR3 residues: CSFTGTGVYEQYF. The CDR3 DNA is TGCAGCTTTACCGGGACAGGGGTCTACGAGCAGTACTTC.

This clonotype was detected many times. This chain uses TRBV7-2 with TRBJ1-4; D call uncertain. CDR1 and CDR2 (germline): SGHTA, FQGNSA. V was trimmed by 3 bases and J by 5 bases, leaving 10 bases between them. The CDR3 has 14 residues. The DNA of the CDR3 is TGTGCCAGCAGCTTGGGCAGCCTGAATGAAAAACTGTTTTTT. It specifies CASSLGSLNEKLFF.

The chain couples TRBV5-1 to TRBJ2-7; D unclear. The CDR3 contains 14 residues. Germline CDR1 SGHRS, CDR2 YFSETQ. V shed 0 bases and J shed 1 base, with 8 bases lying between them. The chain's CDR3 is CASSLEARSYEQYF. The CDR3 DNA is TGCGCCAGCAGCTTGGAGGCTAGGTCCTACGAGCAGTACTTC. The variable domain in full, completed from reference TRBV5-1 and TRBJ2-7, reads KAGVTQTPRYLIKTRGQQVTLSCSPISGHRSVSWYQQTPGQGLQFLFEYFSETQRNKGNFPGRFSGRQFSNSRSEMNVSTLELGDSALYLCASSLEARSYEQYFGPGTRLTVT.

This clonotype showed up just a few times. The rearrangement joins TRBV12-3 or TRBV12-4 to TRBJ1-1, with 8 bases identical to TRBD1. The CDR3 loop spans 14 amino acids. The J segment lost 0 bases and the V segment lost 5 bases, leaving 2 bases of the junction unmatched. The CDR3, as DNA: TGTGCCAGCAGTATGACAGGGGTGAACACTGAAGCTTTCTTT. Its protein product is CASSMTGVNTEAFF.

The CDR3 sequence: CASSQTDRRHTNEKLFF. For the CDR3, the DNA is TGCGCCAGCAGCCAAACGGACAGGCGTCACACTAATGAAAAACTGTTTTTT. The chain recombines TRBV4-1 with TRBJ1-4; 7 bases are shared with TRBD1. V lost 2 bases, J lost 2 bases, and 8 bases stayed unmatched. CDR1 is MGHRA, CDR2 YSYEKL, per germline. The CDR3 runs 17 residues.

The chain is built from TRBV11-2 and TRBJ1-4; no firm D call. V was pared by 2 bases and J by 7 bases, with 11 bases between. CDR1 is SGHAT and CDR2 is FQNNGV in the germline V gene. This CDR3 is 14 amino acids long. The CDR3 DNA follows: TGTGCCAGCAGCTTATGGGTTTGGGGTGAAAAACTGTTTTTT. Encoded protein: CASSLWVWGEKLFF. Complete variable domain (other parts from reference TRBV11-2 and TRBJ1-4): EAGVAQSPRYKIIEKRQSVAFWCNPISGHATLYWYQQILGQGPKLLIQFQNNGVVDDSQLPKDRFSAERLKGVDSTLKIQPAKLEDSAVYLCASSLWVWGEKLFFGSGTQLSVL.